This T cell receptor beta chain was profiled in a study of post-analysis software for immune sequencing data. Overall study: Recorded subtypes: relapsing-remitting, secondary progressive, progressive-relapsing; some patients unannotated. Overall study results and limits: Relative to controls, patients had roughly five TRBV segments at higher frequency, with TRBV5-6, TRBV5-1 and TRBV20-1 among these.

In the case of this clonotype: Antigen: not known.

This CDR3 has 16 amino acids. J was trimmed by 2 bases and V by 5 bases; bases with no gene match: 5. Germline CDR1 and CDR2: SGHTA and FQGTGA. Carried by the TCR beta cDNA libraries were unique molecular identifiers. About 460,000 cDNA molecules were obtained from about 1 to 10 million T cells. TCRdb called the PCR reads again in MiXCR, with one record for every CDR3 protein. The sample includes more than 450,000 distinct CDR3 sequences, 44% of them seen just once. This chain links TRBV7-3 with TRBJ2-3; TRBD2 aligns across 12 bases. The clonotype comes from a girl between 10 and 17 years old with multiple sclerosis. The sequenced material came from blood. The CDR3 spells CASSPLAGGLTDTQYF. The CDR3 DNA reads as TGTGCCAGCAGCCCGCTAGCGGGGGGGCTCACAGATACGCAGTATTTT.